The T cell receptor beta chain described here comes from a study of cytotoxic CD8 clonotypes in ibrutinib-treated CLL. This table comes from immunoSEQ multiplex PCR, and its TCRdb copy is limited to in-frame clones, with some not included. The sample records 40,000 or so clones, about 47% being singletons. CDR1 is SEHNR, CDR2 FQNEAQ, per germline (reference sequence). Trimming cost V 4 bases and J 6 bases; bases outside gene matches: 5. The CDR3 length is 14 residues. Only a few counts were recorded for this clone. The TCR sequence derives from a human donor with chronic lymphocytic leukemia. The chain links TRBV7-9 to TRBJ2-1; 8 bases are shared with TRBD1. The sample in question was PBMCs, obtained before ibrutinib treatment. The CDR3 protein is CASSSWTGINEQFF. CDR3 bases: TGTGCCAGCAGCTCTTGGACAGGGATCAATGAGCAGTTCTTC.